One T cell receptor (beta chain) is described in this entry. The data stem from a study of T cell clusters in autoimmune cytopenias. The CDR3 consists of 15 residues. Germline values: CDR1 SGHKS, CDR2 YYEKEE (reference sequence). About 37,500 genome equivalents of blood DNA were amplified for TRB. TRB rearrangements were amplified by touch-down multiplex PCR with mixed TRB-A/B primers. Using the multiplex PCR reads, TCRdb records one entry per CDR3 protein without DNA. Its clone listing holds thousands of distinct CDR3 sequences. This TCR came from a human donor with an autoimmune cytopenia or autoimmune hepatitis (not recorded which). Sequenced: peripheral blood. The chain couples TRBV5-5 to TRBJ2-1; the D call of TRBD2 rests on TCRdb alone, since no DNA is present to check it. CDR3 sequence reads: CASRLVAGSHNEQFF. The variable domain in full, with the rest retrieved from reference TRBV5-5 and TRBJ2-1, is DAGVTQSPTHLIKTRGQQVTLRCSPISGHKSVSWYQQVLGQGPQFIFQYYEKEERGRGNFPDRFSARQFPNYSSELNVNALLLGDSALYLCASRLVAGSHNEQFFGPGTRLTVL.